Listed below are T cell receptor beta chains from one sample, sequenced in a study of blood T cell repertoires in COVID-19. Assay used: immunoSEQ multiplex PCR; TCRdb lists only in-frame clones, some missing. Of roughly 77,000 clones in the sample, about nine tenths were seen once. The sample consisted of peripheral blood. The receptor set was obtained from a woman older than 75 with active COVID-19. The CDR3 runs from the conserved cysteine through the conserved F or W. A D gene is named only where the DNA matches it firmly. Clone size is given for some rows only: seen once, a few or many times, or a class if the clone is expanded.

J gene | D gene | V gene | clone size | CDR3 protein | CDR3 DNA
TRBJ2-3 | - | TRBV2 | - | CASSGLTDTQYF | TGTGCCAGCAGTGGGCTCACAGATACGCAGTATTTT
TRBJ2-5 | TRBD1 | TRBV25-1 | - | CASSSTGSQETQYF | TGTGCCAGCAGTTCGACAGGGAGTCAAGAGACCCAGTACTTC
TRBJ2-7 | - | TRBV28 | - | CASSLRGIAYEQYF | TGTGCCAGCAGTTTACGAGGAATTGCCTACGAGCAGTACTTC
TRBJ2-3 | TRBD1 | TRBV29-1 | - | CSVEQGGAADTQYF | TGCAGCGTTGAACAAGGGGGCGCGGCAGATACGCAGTATTTT
TRBJ1-5 | - | TRBV6-5 | - | CASSRTGYQPQHF | TGTGCCAGCAGTCGCACAGGGTATCAGCCCCAGCATTTT
TRBJ1-4 | - | TRBV7-9 | - | CASSQDILGSEKLFF | TGTGCCAGCAGCCAAGACATTCTCGGAAGTGAAAAACTGTTTTTT
TRBJ2-1 | TRBD2 | TRBV4-1 | - | CASSQEGRGGSSYNEQFF | TGCGCCAGCAGCCAAGAGGGGCGGGGCGGGAGCTCCTACAATGAGCAGTTCTTC
TRBJ2-7 | TRBD2 | TRBV19 | - | CASSIIVTSGFSYEQYF | TGTGCCAGTAGTATAATTGTGACTAGCGGATTCTCCTACGAGCAGTACTTC
TRBJ1-2 | TRBD1 | TRBV5-1 | - | CASSFGRGLYGYTF | TGCGCCAGCAGCTTTGGCAGGGGGCTCTATGGCTACACCTTC
TRBJ2-5 | - | TRBV6-6 | once | CASSYSRTRETQYF | TGTGCCAGCAGTTACTCTCGGACTCGAGAGACCCAGTACTTC
TRBJ2-7 | - | TRBV11-2 | - | CASSSTTSYEQYF | TGTGCCAGCAGCTCGACTACTTCCTACGAGCAGTACTTC
TRBJ2-3 | - | TRBV11-2 | - | CASSMKRESPDTQYF | TGTGCCAGCAGTATGAAACGGGAGTCCCCTGATACGCAGTATTTT
TRBJ1-3 | - | TRBV7-8 | - | CASSSGGNTIYF | TGTGCCAGCAGCTCCGGTGGAAACACCATATATTTT
TRBJ1-4 | - | TRBV6-6 | - | CASSYPSGGYEKLFF | TGTGCCAGCAGTTACCCCTCCGGGGGTTATGAAAAACTGTTTTTT
TRBJ2-3 | TRBD2 | TRBV5-1 | - | CASSLGLAGGADTQYF | TGCGCCAGCAGCTTGGGACTAGCGGGAGGTGCAGATACGCAGTATTTT
TRBJ2-6 | - | TRBV6-2/TRBV6-3 | - | CASSSAGAGANVLTF | TGTGCCAGCAGTTCGGCCGGGGCTGGGGCCAACGTCCTGACTTTC
TRBJ2-7 | - | TRBV6-5 | - | CASGRGSWNEQYF | TGTGCCAGCGGAAGGGGCTCCTGGAACGAGCAGTACTTC
TRBJ2-3 | - | TRBV19 | - | CASSIRAQRFDTQYF | TGTGCCAGTAGTATCAGGGCGCAGAGGTTCGATACGCAGTATTTT
TRBJ2-1 | TRBD1 | TRBV6-5 | - | CASSYDGTGNNEQFF | TGTGCCAGCAGTTACGACGGGACAGGGAACAATGAGCAGTTCTTC
TRBJ1-1 | - | TRBV7-8 | - | CASSPMVGRVETEAFF | TGTGCCAGCAGCCCAATGGTAGGCAGGGTGGAAACTGAAGCTTTCTTT
TRBJ1-1 | - | TRBV29-1 | - | CSAANYVTRDTEAFF | TGCAGCGCTGCTAATTACGTCACTCGGGACACTGAAGCTTTCTTT
TRBJ2-6 | TRBD1 | TRBV28 | once | CASSLQGAFTGANVLTF | TGTGCCAGCAGTTTACAGGGGGCTTTCACTGGGGCCAACGTCCTGACTTTC
TRBJ1-4 | - | TRBV4-1 | - | CASSQDRERVREKLFF | TGCGCCAGCAGCCAAGATCGGGAAAGGGTCCGTGAAAAACTGTTTTTT
TRBJ2-1 | TRBD1 | TRBV9 | - | CASSRTGVSSYNEQFF | TGTGCCAGCAGCCGAACAGGGGTTAGCTCCTACAATGAGCAGTTCTTC
TRBJ2-6 | - | TRBV27 | - | CASSPRSSGANVLTF | TGTGCCAGCAGTCCTAGGAGCTCTGGGGCCAACGTCCTGACTTTC
TRBJ2-1 | TRBD2 | TRBV5-1 | once | CASSLANPPASGGWDEQFF | TGCGCCAGCAGCTTGGCCAATCCTCCGGCTAGCGGGGGATGGGACGAGCAGTTCTTC
TRBJ2-2 | - | TRBV7-6 | - | CASSLDVGQNTGELFF | TGTGCCAGCAGCTTAGATGTAGGACAGAACACCGGGGAGCTGTTTTTT
TRBJ2-7 | - | TRBV7-2 | - | CASSLDWTVLREQYF | TGTGCCAGCAGCTTAGATTGGACTGTACTACGCGAGCAGTACTTC
TRBJ1-3 | - | TRBV6-6 | - | CASEHGNSGNTIYF | TGTGCCAGTGAACACGGGAACTCTGGAAACACCATATATTTT
TRBJ2-7 | TRBD2 | TRBV3-1/TRBV3-2 | - | CASSHLAGAYEQYF | TGTGCCAGCAGCCACCTAGCGGGGGCCTACGAGCAGTACTTC
TRBJ2-1 | - | TRBV7-2 | - | CASSFWRLSYEQFF | TGTGCCAGCAGCTTTTGGAGGCTCAGCTATGAGCAGTTCTTC
TRBJ1-1 | - | TRBV11-2 | once | CASRGNPSTEAFF | TGTGCCAGCAGGGGTAACCCTAGCACTGAAGCTTTCTTT
TRBJ1-5 | - | TRBV19 | - | CASGSRGFDRYSNQPQHF | TGTGCCAGTGGGTCCAGGGGATTCGATCGATATAGCAATCAGCCCCAGCATTTT
TRBJ1-4 | TRBD1 | TRBV4-2 | - | CASSQGDRRDEKLFF | TGTGCCAGCAGCCAGGGGGACAGGCGGGACGAAAAACTGTTTTTT
TRBJ2-3 | TRBD2 | TRBV9 | - | CASSTLAGGVDTQYF | TGTGCCAGCAGCACCTTAGCGGGAGGAGTAGATACGCAGTATTTT
TRBJ2-4 | - | TRBV6-6 | - | CASSPKGDRDIQYF | TGTGCCAGCAGCCCAAAGGGGGATAGGGACATTCAGTACTTC
TRBJ2-5 | TRBD2 | TRBV3-1/TRBV3-2 | - | CASSQEASWTSGRWETQYF | TGTGCCAGCAGCCAAGAAGCCTCGTGGACTAGCGGGAGATGGGAGACCCAGTACTTC
TRBJ2-1 | - | TRBV29-1 | - | CSVLSLAAAIYNEQFF | TGCAGCGTTCTTAGCTTAGCGGCAGCTATCTACAATGAGCAGTTCTTC
TRBJ2-1 | TRBD1 | TRBV6-5 | - | CASRITGALYNEQFF | TGTGCCAGCAGAATTACAGGGGCCCTCTACAATGAGCAGTTCTTC
TRBJ2-1 | TRBD2 | TRBV5-4 | - | CASSRPGGRHNEQFF | TGTGCCAGCAGCCGCCCCGGGGGGAGGCACAATGAGCAGTTCTTC
TRBJ2-7 | - | TRBV27 | few | CASKRLLGYEQYF | TGTGCCAGCAAAAGACTCCTTGGGTACGAGCAGTACTTC